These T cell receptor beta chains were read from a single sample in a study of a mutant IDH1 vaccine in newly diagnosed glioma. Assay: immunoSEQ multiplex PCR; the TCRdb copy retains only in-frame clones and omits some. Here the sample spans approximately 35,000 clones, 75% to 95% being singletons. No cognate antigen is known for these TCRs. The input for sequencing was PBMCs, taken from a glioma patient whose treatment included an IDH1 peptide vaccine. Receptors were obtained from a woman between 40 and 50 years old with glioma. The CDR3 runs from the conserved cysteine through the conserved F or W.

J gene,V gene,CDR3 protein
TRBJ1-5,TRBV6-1,CASRVSRGAEQPQHF
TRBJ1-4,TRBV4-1,CASSLGGERGREKLFF
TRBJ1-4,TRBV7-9,CASSSHILQGGDEKLFF
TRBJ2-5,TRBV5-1,CASSHGTSGAWETQYF
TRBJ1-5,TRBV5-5,CASSSATPNSNQPQHF
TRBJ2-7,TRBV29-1,CSVWGGDEQYF
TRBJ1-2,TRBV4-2,CASSLRDAGNYGYTF
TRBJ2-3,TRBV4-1,CASSQSPLDRGTDTQYF
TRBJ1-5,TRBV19,CASSNTGNNQPQHF
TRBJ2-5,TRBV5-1,CATSKGGPNQETQYF
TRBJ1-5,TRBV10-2,CASLGGVGQPQHF
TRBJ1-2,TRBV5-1,CASSLPGGSGYGYTF
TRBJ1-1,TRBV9,CASSVRGGDTEAFF
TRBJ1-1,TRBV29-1,CSVEGTTNEAFF
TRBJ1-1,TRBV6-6,CATGRMGRDTEAFF
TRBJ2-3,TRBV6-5,CASSGTLRTDTQYF